This entry concerns a single T cell receptor beta chain. Using immunoSEQ multiplex PCR, the repertoire was profiled, and TCRdb retains in-frame clones only, with some absent. The table has approximately 250,000 clones, approximately 90% seen once. Individuals in the exposed group had encountered a COVID-19 case within 2 weeks preceding study entry. The sample originates from a study of blood T cell repertoires in COVID-19. At the level of the study: Some COVID-19 samples were acute and others convalescent; all came from the United States, Italy and Spain. In each case, the material was cDNA or gDNA derived from T cells, B-cell-depleted T cells, or PBMCs.

The CDR3 spans 16 residues. V was shortened by 0 bases and J by 0 bases, with 12 bases between the two germline ends. Germline values: CDR1 SGHDT, CDR2 YYEEEE. V gene TRBV5-6 combines with J gene TRBJ1-1, with no clear D. The receptor was derived from a man between 40 and 49 years old who had been exposed to COVID-19. Source material: PBMCs or T cells enriched from blood (not recorded which). The CDR3 nucleotides are TGTGCCAGCAGCTTGGATCGCAGAAACATGAACACTGAAGCTTTCTTT. Translated: CASSLDRRNMNTEAFF.